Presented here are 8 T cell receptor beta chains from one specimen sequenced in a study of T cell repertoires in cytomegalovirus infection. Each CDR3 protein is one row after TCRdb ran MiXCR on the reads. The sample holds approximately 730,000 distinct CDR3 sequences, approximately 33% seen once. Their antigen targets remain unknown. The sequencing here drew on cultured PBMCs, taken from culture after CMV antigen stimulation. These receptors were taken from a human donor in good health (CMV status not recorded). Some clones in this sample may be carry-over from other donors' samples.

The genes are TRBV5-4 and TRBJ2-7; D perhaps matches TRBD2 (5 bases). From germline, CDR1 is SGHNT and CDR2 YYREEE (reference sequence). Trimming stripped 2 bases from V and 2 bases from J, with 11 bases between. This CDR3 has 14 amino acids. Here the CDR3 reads CASSFPGNTYEQYF. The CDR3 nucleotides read TGTGCCAGCAGCTTCCCCGGGAACACCTACGAGCAGTACTTC.

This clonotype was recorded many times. CDR3 residues: CASSYSTTGDTEAFF. CDR3 sequence (DNA): TGTGCCAGCAGTTACTCGACGACAGGTGACACTGAAGCTTTCTTT. This chain joins TRBV6-5 and TRBJ1-1; D is perhaps TRBD1 (6 bases). V was shortened by 0 bases and J by 3 bases, with 11 bases between the two germline ends. Germline V CDR1 and CDR2: MNHEY, SVGAGI. There are 15 residues in the CDR3.

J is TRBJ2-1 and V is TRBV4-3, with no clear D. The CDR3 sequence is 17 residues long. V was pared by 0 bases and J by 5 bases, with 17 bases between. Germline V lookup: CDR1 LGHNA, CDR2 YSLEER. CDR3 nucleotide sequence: TGCGCCAGCAGCCAAGATTTGGGGAAAGACCTGGACAATGAGCAGTTCTTC. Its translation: CASSQDLGKDLDNEQFF.

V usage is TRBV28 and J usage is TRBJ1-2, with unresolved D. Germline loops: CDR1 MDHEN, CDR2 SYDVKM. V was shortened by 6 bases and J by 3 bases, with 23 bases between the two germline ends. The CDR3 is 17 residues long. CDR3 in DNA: TGTGCCAGCAGCCCCCAACCCGCGCAGACCGCCTACTATGGCTACACCTTC. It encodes CASSPQPAQTAYYGYTF.

CDR3 sequence (DNA): TGTGCCAGCAGCGCTACGAGCGGTAGCGGGAGCTACGAGCAGTACTTC. It yields the protein CASSATSGSGSYEQYF. V is TRBV11-2 and J is TRBJ2-7; 9 positions match TRBD2. The CDR3 loop spans 16 amino acids. Germline V gene sequence: CDR1 SGHAT, CDR2 FQNNGV. J gave up 3 bases and V 5 bases, and 11 bases lay outside the gene matches.

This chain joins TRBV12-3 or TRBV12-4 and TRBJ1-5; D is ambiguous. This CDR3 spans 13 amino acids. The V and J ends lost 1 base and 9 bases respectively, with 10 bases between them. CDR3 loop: CASSLEVSTPQHF. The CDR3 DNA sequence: TGTGCCAGCAGTTTAGAGGTCTCGACGCCCCAGCATTTT.

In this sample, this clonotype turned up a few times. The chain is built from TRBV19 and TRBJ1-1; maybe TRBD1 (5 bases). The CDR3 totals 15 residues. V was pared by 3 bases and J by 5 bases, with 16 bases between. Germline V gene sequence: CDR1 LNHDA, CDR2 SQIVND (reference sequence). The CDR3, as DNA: TGTGCCAGTAGTATTATTGGGGGTGTTGGTACTGAAGCTTTCTTT. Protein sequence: CASSIIGGVGTEAFF.

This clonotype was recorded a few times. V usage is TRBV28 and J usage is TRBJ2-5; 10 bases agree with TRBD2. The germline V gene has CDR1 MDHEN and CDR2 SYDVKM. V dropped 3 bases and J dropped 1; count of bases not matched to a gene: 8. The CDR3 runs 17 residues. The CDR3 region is CASSFLGLAVFQETQYF. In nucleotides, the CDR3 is TGTGCCAGCAGTTTTTTAGGACTAGCGGTATTCCAAGAGACCCAGTACTTC.